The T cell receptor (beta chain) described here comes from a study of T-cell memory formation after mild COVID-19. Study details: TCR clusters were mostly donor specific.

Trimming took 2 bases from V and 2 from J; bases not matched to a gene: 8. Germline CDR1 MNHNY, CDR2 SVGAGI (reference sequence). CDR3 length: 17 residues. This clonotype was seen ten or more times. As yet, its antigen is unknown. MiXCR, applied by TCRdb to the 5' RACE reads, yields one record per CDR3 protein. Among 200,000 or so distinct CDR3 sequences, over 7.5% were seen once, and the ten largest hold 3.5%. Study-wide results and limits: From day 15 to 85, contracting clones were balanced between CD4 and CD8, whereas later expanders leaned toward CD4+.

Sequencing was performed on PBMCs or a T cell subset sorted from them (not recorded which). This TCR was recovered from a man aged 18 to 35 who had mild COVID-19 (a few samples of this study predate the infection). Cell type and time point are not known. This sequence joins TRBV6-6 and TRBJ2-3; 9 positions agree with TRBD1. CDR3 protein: CASSYPATGGPTDTQYF. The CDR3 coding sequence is TGTGCCAGCAGTTACCCCGCGACAGGGGGGCCCACAGATACGCAGTATTTT.